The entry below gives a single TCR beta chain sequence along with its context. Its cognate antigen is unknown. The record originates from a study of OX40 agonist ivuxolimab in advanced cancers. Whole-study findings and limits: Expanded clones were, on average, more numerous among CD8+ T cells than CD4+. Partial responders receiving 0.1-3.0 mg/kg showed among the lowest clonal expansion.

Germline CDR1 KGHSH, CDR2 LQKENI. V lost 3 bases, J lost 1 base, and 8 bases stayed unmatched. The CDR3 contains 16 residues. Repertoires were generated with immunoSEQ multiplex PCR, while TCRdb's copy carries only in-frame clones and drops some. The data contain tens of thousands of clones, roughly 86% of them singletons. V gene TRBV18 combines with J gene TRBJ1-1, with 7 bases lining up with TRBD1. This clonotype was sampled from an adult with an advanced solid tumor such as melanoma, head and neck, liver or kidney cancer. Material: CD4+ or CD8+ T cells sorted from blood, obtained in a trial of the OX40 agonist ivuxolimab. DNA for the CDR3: TGTGCCAGCTCACCCCCGGGACAGACACCGAACACTGAAGCTTTCTTT. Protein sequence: CASSPPGQTPNTEAFF.